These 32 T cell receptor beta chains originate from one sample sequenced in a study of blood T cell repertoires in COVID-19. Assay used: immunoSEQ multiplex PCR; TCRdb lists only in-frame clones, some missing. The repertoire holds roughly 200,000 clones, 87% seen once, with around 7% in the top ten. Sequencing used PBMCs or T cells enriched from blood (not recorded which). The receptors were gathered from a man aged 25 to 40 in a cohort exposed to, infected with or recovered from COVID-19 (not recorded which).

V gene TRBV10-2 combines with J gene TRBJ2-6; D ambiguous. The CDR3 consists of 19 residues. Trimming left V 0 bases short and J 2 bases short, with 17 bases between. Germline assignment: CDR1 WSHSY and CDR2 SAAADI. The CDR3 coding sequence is TGCGCCAGCAGTGAGTCACCCCTACAACAGCTCCCTGGGGCCAACGTCCTGACTTTC. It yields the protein CASSESPLQQLPGANVLTF.

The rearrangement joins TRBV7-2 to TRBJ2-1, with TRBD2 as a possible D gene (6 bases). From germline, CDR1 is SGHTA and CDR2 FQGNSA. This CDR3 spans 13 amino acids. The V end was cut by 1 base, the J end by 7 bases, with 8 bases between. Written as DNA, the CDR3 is TGTGCCAGCAGCTTAGTGGGGGGTAATGAGCAGTTCTTC. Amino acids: CASSLVGGNEQFF. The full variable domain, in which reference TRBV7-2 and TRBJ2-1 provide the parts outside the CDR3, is GAGVSQSPSNKVTEKGKDVELRCDPISGHTALYWYRQSLGQGLEFLIYFQGNSAPDKSGLPSDRFSAERTGGSVSTLTIQRTQQEDSAVYLCASSLVGGNEQFFGPGTRLTVL.

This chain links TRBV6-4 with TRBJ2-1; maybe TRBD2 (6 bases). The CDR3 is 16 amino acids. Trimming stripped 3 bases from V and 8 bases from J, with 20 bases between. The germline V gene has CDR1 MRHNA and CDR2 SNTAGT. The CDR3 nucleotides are TGTGCCAGCAGTGAAAATGATAGGTTCGGGAGCGATGAGCAGTTCTTC. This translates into CASSENDRFGSDEQFF.

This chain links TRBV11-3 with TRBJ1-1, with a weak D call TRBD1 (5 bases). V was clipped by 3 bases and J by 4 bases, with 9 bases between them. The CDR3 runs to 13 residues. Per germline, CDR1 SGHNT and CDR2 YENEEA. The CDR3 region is CASSLEGTTEAFF. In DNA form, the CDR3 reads TGTGCCAGCAGCTTGGAGGGGACCACTGAAGCTTTCTTT.

CDR3 DNA sequence: TGTGCCAGCTCGTCTCGGCTAGCGGGGGGTGAGCAGTTCTTC. This gives the protein CASSSRLAGGEQFF. The chain combines TRBV7-2 with TRBJ2-1; 11 bases are a match to TRBD2. V lost 8 bases to trimming and J lost 9 bases; unmatched junction nucleotides: 9. Germline CDR1 and CDR2: SGHTA and FQGNSA. This CDR3 contains 14 residues.

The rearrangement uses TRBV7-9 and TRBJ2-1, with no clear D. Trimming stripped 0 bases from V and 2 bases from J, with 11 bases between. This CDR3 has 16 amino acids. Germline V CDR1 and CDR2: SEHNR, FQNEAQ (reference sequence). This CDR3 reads CASSLAQASAYNEQFF. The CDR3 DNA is TGTGCCAGCAGCTTAGCGCAAGCGTCAGCCTACAATGAGCAGTTCTTC.

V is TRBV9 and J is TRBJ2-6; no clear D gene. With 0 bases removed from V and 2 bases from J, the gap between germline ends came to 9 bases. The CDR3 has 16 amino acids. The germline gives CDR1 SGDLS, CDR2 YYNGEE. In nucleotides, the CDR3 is TGTGCCAGCAGCGTAGCCCTCGCGGCTGGGGCCAACGTCCTGACTTTC. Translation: CASSVALAAGANVLTF.

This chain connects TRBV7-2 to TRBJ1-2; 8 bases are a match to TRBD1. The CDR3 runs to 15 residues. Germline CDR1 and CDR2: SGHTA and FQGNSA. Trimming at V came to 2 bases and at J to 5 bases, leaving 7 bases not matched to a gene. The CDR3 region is CASSLRTGGRYGYTF. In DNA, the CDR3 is TGTGCCAGCAGCTTAAGAACAGGGGGTAGGTATGGCTACACCTTC.

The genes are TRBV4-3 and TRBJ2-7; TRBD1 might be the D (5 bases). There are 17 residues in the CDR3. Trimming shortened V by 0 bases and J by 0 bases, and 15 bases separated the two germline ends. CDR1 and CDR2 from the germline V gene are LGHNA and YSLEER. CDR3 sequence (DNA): TGCGCCAGCAGCCAAGATTCAACCTGGGGCAGCTCCTACGAGCAGTACTTC. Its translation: CASSQDSTWGSSYEQYF.

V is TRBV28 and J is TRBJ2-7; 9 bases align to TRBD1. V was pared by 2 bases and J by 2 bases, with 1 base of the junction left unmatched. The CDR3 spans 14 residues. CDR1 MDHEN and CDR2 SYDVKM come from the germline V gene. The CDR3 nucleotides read TGTGCCAGCAGTTTAGGGGACAGGGCCTACGAGCAGTACTTC. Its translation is CASSLGDRAYEQYF.

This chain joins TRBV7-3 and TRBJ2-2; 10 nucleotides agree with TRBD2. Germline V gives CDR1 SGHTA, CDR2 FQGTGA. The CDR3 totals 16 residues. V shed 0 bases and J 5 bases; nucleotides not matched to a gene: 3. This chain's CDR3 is CASSLTLAGGTGELFF. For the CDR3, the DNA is TGTGCCAGCAGCTTAACGTTAGCGGGGGGAACCGGGGAGCTGTTTTTT.

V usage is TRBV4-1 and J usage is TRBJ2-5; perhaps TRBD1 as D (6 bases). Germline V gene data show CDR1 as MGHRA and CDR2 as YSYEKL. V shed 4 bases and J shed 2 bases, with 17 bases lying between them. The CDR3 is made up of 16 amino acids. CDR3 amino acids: CASSLGHQGTQETQYF. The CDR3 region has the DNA TGCGCCAGCAGCCTAGGGCACCAGGGGACGCAAGAGACCCAGTACTTC.

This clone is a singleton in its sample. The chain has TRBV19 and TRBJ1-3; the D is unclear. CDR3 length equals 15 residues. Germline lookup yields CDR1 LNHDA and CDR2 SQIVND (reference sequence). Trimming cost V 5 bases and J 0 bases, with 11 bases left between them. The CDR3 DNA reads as TGTGCCAGTAGTCTGGGCAGCTTCTCTGGAAACACCATATATTTT. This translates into CASSLGSFSGNTIYF.

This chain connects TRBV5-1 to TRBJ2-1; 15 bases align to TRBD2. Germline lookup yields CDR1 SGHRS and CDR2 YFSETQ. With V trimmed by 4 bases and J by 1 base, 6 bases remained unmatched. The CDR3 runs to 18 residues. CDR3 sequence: CASSHGLAGGLSYNEQFF. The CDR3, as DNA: TGCGCCAGCAGCCACGGACTAGCGGGAGGGTTGTCCTACAATGAGCAGTTCTTC.

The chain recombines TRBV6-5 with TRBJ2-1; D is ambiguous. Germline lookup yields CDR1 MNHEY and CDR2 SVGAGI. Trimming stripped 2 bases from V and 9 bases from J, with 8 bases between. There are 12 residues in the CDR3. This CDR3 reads CASSYPHGEQFF. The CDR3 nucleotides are TGTGCCAGCAGTTACCCCCACGGTGAGCAGTTCTTC.

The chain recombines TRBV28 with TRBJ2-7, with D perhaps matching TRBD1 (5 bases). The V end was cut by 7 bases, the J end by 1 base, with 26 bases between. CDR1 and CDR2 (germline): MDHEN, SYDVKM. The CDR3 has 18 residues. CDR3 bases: TGTGCCAGCATTCCCTACTCCCTCCCAGGGTGGTGGTCCTACGAGCAGTACTTC. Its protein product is CASIPYSLPGWWSYEQYF.

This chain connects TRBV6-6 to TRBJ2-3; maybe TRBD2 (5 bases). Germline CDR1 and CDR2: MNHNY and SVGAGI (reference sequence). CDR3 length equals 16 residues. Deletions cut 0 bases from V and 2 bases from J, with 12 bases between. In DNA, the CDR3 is TGTGCCAGCAGTTACTCGCCTAGCCCCCCCACAGATACGCAGTATTTT. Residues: CASSYSPSPPTDTQYF.

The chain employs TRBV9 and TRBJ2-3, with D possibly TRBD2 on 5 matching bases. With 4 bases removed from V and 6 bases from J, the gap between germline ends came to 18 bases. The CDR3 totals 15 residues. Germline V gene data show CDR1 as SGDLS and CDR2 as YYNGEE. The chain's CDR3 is CASSPGWGTHDTQYF. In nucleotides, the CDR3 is TGTGCCAGCAGCCCGGGGTGGGGAACACACGATACGCAGTATTTT.

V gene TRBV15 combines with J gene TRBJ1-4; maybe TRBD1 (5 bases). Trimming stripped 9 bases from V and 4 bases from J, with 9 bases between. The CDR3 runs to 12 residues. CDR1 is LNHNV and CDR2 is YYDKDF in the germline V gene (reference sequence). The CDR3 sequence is CATGLRNEKLFF. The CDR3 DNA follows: TGTGCCACGGGACTTCGTAATGAAAAACTGTTTTTT.

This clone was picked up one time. The CDR3 sequence: CASRVAARGLAHRSGANVLTF. DNA for the CDR3: TGTGCCAGCAGGGTCGCTGCAAGGGGGCTAGCCCACCGCTCTGGGGCCAACGTCCTGACTTTC. V and J are TRBV7-8 and TRBJ2-6, with 7 bases matching TRBD1. J lost 0 bases, V lost 6 bases, and 20 bases had no gene match. The CDR3 runs 21 residues. Germline loops: CDR1 SGHVS, CDR2 FQNEAQ. The variable domain in full, with the rest retrieved from reference TRBV7-8 and TRBJ2-6, is GAGVSQSPRYKVAKRGQDVALRCDPISGHVSLFWYQQALGQGPEFLTYFQNEAQLDKSGLPSDRFFAERPEGSVSTLKIQRTQQEDSAVYLCASRVAARGLAHRSGANVLTFGAGSRLTVL.

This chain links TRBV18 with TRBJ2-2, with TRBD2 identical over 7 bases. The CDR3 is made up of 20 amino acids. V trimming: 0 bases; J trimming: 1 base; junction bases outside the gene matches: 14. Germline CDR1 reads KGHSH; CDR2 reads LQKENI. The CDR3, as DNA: TGTGCCAGCTCACCACCGCACGGGCTAGCGGAGGTACAGAACACCGGGGAGCTGTTTTTT. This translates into CASSPPHGLAEVQNTGELFF.

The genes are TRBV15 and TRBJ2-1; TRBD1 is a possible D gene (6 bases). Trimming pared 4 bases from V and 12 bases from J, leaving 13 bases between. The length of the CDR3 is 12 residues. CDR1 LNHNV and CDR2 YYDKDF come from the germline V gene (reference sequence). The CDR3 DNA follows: TGTGCCACCAGCAACGACAGGTCCCGGCAGTTCTTC. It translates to CATSNDRSRQFF.

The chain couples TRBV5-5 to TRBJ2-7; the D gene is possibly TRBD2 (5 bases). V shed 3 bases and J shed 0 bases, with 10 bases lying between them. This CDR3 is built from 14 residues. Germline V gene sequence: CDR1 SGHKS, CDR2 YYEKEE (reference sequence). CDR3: CASSSPLGSYEQYF. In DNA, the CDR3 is TGTGCCAGCAGCTCCCCACTAGGCTCCTACGAGCAGTACTTC.

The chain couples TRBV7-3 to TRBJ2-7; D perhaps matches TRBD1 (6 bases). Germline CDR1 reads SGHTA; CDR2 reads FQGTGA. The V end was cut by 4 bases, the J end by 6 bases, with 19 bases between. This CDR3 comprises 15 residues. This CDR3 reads CASSSWELGAGEQYF. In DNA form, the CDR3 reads TGTGCCAGCAGCTCCTGGGAGTTGGGGGCCGGCGAGCAGTACTTC.

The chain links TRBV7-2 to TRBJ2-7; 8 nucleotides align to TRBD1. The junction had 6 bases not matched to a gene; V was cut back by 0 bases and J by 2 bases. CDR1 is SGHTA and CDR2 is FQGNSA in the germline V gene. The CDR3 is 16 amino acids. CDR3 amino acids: CASSLASQGATYEQYF. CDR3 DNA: TGTGCCAGCAGCTTAGCGAGCCAGGGGGCCACCTACGAGCAGTACTTC.

Written as DNA, the CDR3 is TGTGCCAGCAGTCCCGGGGGGCCCTACAATGAGCAGTTCTTC. Its translation: CASSPGGPYNEQFF. The chain joins TRBV27 to TRBJ2-1, with D possibly matching TRBD2 (7 bases). The CDR3 runs 14 residues. The germline V and J ends were trimmed by 5 bases and 2 bases, with 10 bases remaining between them. Germline V gene lookup returns CDR1 MNHEY and CDR2 SMNVEV (reference sequence).

This chain's CDR3 is CASSVETGYLGDEQFF. DNA for the CDR3: TGTGCCAGCAGCGTAGAAACAGGGTATCTTGGGGATGAGCAGTTCTTC. The chain has TRBV9 and TRBJ2-1, with TRBD1 as a possible D gene (6 bases). V gave up 0 bases and J gave up 8 bases, with 18 bases separating them. In germline, CDR1 is SGDLS, CDR2 YYNGEE. The CDR3 totals 16 residues.

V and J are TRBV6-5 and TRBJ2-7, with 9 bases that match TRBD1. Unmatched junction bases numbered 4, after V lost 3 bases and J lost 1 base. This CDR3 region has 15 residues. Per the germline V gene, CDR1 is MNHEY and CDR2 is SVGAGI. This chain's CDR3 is CASSYDGTGSYEQYF. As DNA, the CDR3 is TGTGCCAGCAGTTATGACGGGACAGGGTCCTACGAGCAGTACTTC.

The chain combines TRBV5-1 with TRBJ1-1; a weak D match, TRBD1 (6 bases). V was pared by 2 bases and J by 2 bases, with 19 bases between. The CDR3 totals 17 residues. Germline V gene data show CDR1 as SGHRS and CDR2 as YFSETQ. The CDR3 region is CASSFLTGPSANTEAFF. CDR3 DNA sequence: TGCGCCAGCAGCTTCCTCACAGGGCCCTCCGCTAACACTGAAGCTTTCTTT. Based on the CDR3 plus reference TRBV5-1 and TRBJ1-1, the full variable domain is KAGVTQTPRYLIKTRGQQVTLSCSPISGHRSVSWYQQTPGQGLQFLFEYFSETQRNKGNFPGRFSGRQFSNSRSEMNVSTLELGDSALYLCASSFLTGPSANTEAFFGQGTRLTVV.

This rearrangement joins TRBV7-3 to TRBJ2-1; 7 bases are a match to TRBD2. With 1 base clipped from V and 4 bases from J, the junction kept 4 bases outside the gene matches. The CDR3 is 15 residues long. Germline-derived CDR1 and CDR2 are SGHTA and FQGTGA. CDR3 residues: CASSLRWEGYNEQFF. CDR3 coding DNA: TGTGCCAGCAGCTTAAGGTGGGAGGGTTACAATGAGCAGTTCTTC.

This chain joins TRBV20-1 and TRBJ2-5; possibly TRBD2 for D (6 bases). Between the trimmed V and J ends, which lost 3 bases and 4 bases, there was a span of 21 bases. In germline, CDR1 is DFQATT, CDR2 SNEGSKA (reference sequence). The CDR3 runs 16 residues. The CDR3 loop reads CSASQREAQRTETQYF. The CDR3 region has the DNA TGCAGTGCTAGTCAAAGGGAGGCCCAGCGGACAGAGACCCAGTACTTC.

This chain's CDR3 is CASSFSTGSNEQFF. The CDR3 DNA reads TGTGCCAGCAGCTTTTCGACAGGATCCAATGAGCAGTTCTTC. The genes are TRBV11-3 and TRBJ2-1, with TRBD1 as a possible D gene (6 bases). The CDR3 contains 14 residues. The germline V gene has CDR1 SGHNT and CDR2 YENEEA. Trimming took 3 bases from V and 6 from J, leaving 12 bases between them.